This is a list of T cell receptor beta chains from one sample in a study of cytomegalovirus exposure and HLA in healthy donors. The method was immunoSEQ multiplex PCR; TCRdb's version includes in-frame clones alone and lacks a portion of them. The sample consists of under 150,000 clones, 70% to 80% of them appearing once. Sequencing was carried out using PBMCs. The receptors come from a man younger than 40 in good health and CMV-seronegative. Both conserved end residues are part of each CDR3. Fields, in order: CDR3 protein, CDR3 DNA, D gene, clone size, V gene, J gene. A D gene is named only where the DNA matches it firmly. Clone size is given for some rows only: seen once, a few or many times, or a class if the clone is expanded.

CASSPPTVPSYEQYF	TGTGCCAGCTCACCACCGACAGTCCCGTCCTACGAGCAGTACTTC	-	-	TRBV18	TRBJ2-7
CASSLASPNPNEQFF	TGTGCCAGCAGTCTCGCGTCCCCGAACCCTAATGAGCAGTTCTTC	-	few	TRBV6-5	TRBJ2-1
CASSQDSAYEQYF	TGCGCCAGCAGCCAAGACTCAGCCTACGAGCAGTACTTC	-	-	TRBV4-3	TRBJ2-7
CASSLGQYNEQFF	TGTGCCAGCAGCTTAGGGCAATACAATGAGCAGTTCTTC	-	-	TRBV7-9	TRBJ2-1
CASRRLADYNEQFF	TGTGCCAGCAGGCGACTAGCGGACTACAATGAGCAGTTCTTC	TRBD2	once	TRBV6-5	TRBJ2-1
CASSLVRGGPTDTQYF	TGCGCCAGCAGCTTGGTACGGGGGGGCCCCACAGATACGCAGTATTTT	TRBD2	-	TRBV5-1	TRBJ2-3
CASRAGEHQETQYF	TGTGCCAGCAGGGCGGGGGAACACCAAGAGACCCAGTACTTC	TRBD2	-	TRBV28	TRBJ2-5
CASSHPVGDYEQYF	TGTGCCAGCAGCCACCCGGTGGGTGACTACGAGCAGTACTTC	-	once	TRBV7-9	TRBJ2-7
CASSESGIGADTQYF	TGTGCCAGCAGTGAATCAGGGATAGGCGCAGATACGCAGTATTTT	-	-	TRBV6-1	TRBJ2-3
CASSRRGAGGELFF	TGTGCCAGCTCGCGTCGGGGGGCAGGGGGGGAGCTGTTTTTT	-	-	TRBV7-2	TRBJ2-2
CASSARTGLDTQYF	TGTGCCAGCAGTGCAAGGACAGGGCTAGATACGCAGTATTTT	TRBD1	-	TRBV6-1	TRBJ2-3
CARAVINYGYTF	TGTGCCCGCGCGGTTATTAACTATGGCTACACCTTC	-	-	TRBV30	TRBJ1-2
CASSPDTTNYGYTF	TGTGCCAGCTCACCAGACACAACTAACTATGGCTACACCTTC	-	once	TRBV18	TRBJ1-2
CASSYLDRNSYEQYF	TGTGCCAGCAGTTATCTTGACAGAAACTCCTACGAGCAGTACTTC	-	few	TRBV6-5	TRBJ2-7
CASSQELRGGSAHNEQFF	TGCGCCAGCAGCCAAGAATTGCGGGGAGGGTCGGCACACAATGAGCAGTTCTTC	TRBD2	-	TRBV4-3	TRBJ2-1
CASSFGGLDGQYF	TGTGCCAGCAGCTTTGGGGGACTAGATGGGCAGTACTTC	TRBD2	-	TRBV7-8	TRBJ2-5
CASSPGGAGGVGQPQHF	TGTGCCAGCAGCCCAGGGGGGGCAGGGGGCGTGGGTCAGCCCCAGCATTTT	TRBD1	-	TRBV4-2	TRBJ1-5
CASSQTGGSGANVLTF	TGCGCCAGCAGCCAAACAGGGGGCTCTGGGGCCAACGTCCTGACTTTC	TRBD1	few	TRBV4-3	TRBJ2-6
CASSYLAGPSYEQYF	TGTGCCAGCAGTTACCTAGCGGGGCCTTCCTACGAGCAGTACTTC	TRBD2	few	TRBV2	TRBJ2-7
CASFTGGADYGYTF	TGTGCCAGTTTCACCGGGGGGGCGGACTATGGCTACACCTTC	-	-	TRBV6-1	TRBJ1-2
CASSLARDSGEQFF	TGTGCCAGCAGCTTAGCCAGGGACTCCGGTGAGCAGTTCTTC	-	few	TRBV7-2	TRBJ2-1
CASSLVSGENTEAFF	TGTGCCAGCAGCTTAGTCTCGGGGGAAAACACTGAAGCTTTCTTT	-	-	TRBV7-2	TRBJ1-1
CASIEGHNQPQHF	TGTGCCAGCATTGAGGGGCACAATCAGCCCCAGCATTTT	-	-	TRBV6-1	TRBJ1-5
CASGVAGGFRNTGELFF	TGTGCCAGCGGGGTAGCGGGAGGCTTCAGAAACACCGGGGAGCTGTTTTTT	TRBD2	-	TRBV7-6	TRBJ2-2